The subject of this entry is one TCR beta chain. The antigen is not known. This sample was included in a study of cytomegalovirus exposure and HLA in healthy donors. Overall study context: The 95 to 150 validation repertoires used the same platform as the 666 first-cohort repertoires, a later analysis reported.

These donors were members of the roughly 110-subject validation cohort, a group separate from the roughly 670-subject first cohort. Some clones are missing from TCRdb's copy, which holds only in-frame ones; the method was immunoSEQ multiplex PCR. The profile shows fewer than 90,000 clones, around 96% of them singletons. Broader study findings: Many donors carried some public TCRs, although rarity characterized most TCR sequences. The tendency of first-cohort TCR clusters to co-occur in the roughly 120 validation repertoires was the finding of a later analysis.

The TCR sequence derives from a man younger than 35 in good health and CMV-seropositive. Input material: PBMCs.

CDR3 protein: CASSRHGTYEQYF. The CDR3 bases are TGTGCCAGCTCCAGACACGGGACCTACGAGCAGTACTTC. V usage is TRBV27 and J usage is TRBJ2-7; possibly TRBD2 for D (5 bases). The CDR3 runs to 13 residues. V lost 8 bases to trimming and J lost 2 bases, with 13 bases between them. The V gene's germline CDR1 is MNHEY and CDR2 SMNVEV (reference sequence).